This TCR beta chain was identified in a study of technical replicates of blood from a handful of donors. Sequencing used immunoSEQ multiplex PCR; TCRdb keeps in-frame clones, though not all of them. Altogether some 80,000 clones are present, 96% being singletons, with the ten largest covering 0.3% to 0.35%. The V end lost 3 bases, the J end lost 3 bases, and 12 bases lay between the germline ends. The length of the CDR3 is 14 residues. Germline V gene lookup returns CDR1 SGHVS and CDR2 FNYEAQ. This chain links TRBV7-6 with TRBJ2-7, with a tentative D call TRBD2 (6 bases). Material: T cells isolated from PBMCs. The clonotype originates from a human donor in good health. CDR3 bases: TGTGCCAGCAGCTTTAGCGGACACTACTACGAGCAGTACTTC. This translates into CASSFSGHYYEQYF.